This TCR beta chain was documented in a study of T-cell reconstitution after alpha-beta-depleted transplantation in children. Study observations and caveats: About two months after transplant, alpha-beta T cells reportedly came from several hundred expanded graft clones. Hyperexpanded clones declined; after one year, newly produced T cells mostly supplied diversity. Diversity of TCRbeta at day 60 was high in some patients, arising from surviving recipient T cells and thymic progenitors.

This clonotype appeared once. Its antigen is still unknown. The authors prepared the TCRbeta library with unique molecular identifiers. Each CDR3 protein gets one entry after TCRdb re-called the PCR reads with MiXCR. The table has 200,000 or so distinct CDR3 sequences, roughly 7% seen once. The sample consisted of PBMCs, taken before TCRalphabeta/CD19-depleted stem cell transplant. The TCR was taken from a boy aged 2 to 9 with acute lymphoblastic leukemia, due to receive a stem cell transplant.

This CDR3 is CASSGLIGEQFF. Written as DNA, the CDR3 is TGTGCCAGCAGCGGGCTTATAGGGGAGCAGTTCTTC. The V gene is TRBV9, the J gene TRBJ2-1; D uncertain. This CDR3 is 12 amino acids long. V gave up 3 bases and J gave up 10 bases, with 11 bases separating them. From germline, CDR1 is SGDLS and CDR2 YYNGEE.